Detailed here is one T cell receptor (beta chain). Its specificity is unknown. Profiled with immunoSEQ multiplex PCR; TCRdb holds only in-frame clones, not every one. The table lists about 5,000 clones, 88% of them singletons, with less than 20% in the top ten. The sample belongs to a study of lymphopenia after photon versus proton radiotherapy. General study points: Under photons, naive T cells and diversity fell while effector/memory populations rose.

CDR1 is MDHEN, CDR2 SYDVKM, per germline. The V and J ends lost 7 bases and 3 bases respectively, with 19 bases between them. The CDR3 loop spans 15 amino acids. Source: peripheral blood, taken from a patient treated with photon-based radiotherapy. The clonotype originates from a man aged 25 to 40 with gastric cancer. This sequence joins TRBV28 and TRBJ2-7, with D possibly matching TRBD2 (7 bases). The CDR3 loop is CASNYLGGGSYEQYF. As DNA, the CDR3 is TGTGCCAGCAACTACCTTGGGGGCGGGAGCTACGAGCAGTACTTC.